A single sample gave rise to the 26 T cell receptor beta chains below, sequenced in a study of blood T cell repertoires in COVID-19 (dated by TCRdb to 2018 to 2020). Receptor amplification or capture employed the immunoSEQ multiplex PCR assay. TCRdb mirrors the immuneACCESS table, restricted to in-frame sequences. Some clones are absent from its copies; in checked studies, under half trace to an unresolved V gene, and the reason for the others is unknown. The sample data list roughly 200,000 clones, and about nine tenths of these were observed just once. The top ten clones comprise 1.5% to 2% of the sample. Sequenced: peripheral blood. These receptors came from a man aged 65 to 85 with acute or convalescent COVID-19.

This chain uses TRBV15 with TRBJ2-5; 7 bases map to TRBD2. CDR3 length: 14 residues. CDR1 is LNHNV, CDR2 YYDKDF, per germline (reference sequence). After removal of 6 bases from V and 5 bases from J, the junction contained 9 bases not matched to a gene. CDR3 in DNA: TGTGCCACCAGGGAGACGGGGGGTGTGGAGACCCAGTACTTC. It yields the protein CATRETGGVETQYF.

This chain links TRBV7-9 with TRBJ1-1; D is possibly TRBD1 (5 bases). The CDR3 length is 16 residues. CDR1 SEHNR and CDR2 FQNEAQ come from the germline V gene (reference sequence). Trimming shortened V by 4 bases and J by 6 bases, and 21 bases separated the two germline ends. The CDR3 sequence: CASSSWGRGASAEAFF. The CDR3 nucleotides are TGTGCCAGCAGCTCCTGGGGGAGGGGAGCGTCCGCTGAAGCTTTCTTT.

CDR3 protein: CASSLASRTEQYF. DNA for the CDR3: TGTGCCAGTTCGCTAGCGTCGCGAACGGAGCAGTACTTC. V and J are TRBV27 and TRBJ2-7; D is perhaps TRBD2 (6 bases). Trimming pared 9 bases from V and 7 bases from J, leaving 19 bases between. The germline V gene encodes CDR1 MNHEY and CDR2 SMNVEV (reference sequence). The CDR3 runs to 13 residues.

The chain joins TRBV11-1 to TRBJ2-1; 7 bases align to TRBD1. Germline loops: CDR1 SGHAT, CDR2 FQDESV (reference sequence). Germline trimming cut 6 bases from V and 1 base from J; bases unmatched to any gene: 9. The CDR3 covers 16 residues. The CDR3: CASSITGTASYNEQFF. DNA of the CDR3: TGTGCCAGCAGTATCACCGGGACAGCGTCCTACAATGAGCAGTTCTTC.

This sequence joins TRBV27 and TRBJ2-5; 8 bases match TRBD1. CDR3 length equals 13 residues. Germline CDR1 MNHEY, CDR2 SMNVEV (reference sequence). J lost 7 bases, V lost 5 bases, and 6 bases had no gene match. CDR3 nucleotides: TGTGCCAGCAGTCCCAGGGGGCGGGGGACCCAGTACTTC. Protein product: CASSPRGRGTQYF.

CDR3 bases: TGTGCCAGCAGCGGGGCCGGGACAGGGTTGTCTGGCTACACCTTC. Protein: CASSGAGTGLSGYTF. V usage is TRBV5-5 and J usage is TRBJ1-2, with 9 nucleotides matching TRBD1. Germline V lookup: CDR1 SGHKS, CDR2 YYEKEE (reference sequence). This CDR3 region has 15 residues. Losses at the gene ends were 4 bases for V and 7 bases for J; bases not matched to a gene: 11.

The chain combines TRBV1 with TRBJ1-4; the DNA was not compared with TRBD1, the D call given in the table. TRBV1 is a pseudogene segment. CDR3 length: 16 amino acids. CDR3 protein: CTSPGLAGTGGGKLFF. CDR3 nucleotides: TGCACCAGCCCTGGATTGGCCGGGACAGGTGGGGGGAAACTGTTTTTT.

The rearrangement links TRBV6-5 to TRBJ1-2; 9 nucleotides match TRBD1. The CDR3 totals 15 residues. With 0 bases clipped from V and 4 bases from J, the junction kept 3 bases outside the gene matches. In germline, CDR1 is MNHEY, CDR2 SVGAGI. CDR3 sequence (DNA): TGTGCCAGCAGTTACTCCGGACAGGGGAGCTATGGCTACACCTTC. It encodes CASSYSGQGSYGYTF.

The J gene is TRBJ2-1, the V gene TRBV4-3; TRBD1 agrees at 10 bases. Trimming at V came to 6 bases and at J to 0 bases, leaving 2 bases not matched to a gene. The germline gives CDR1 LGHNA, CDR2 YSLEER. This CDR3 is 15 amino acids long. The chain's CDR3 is CASSRTGGSYNEQFF. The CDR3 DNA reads TGCGCCAGCAGTAGGACAGGGGGCTCCTACAATGAGCAGTTCTTC.

The CDR3 region has the DNA TGTGCCAGCAGCTTGGGGACAGGCTTGAACACTGAAGCTTTCTTT. Amino acid sequence: CASSLGTGLNTEAFF. The chain joins TRBV7-6 to TRBJ1-1; 8 nucleotides match TRBD1. CDR1 SGHVS and CDR2 FNYEAQ come from the germline V gene. CDR3 length equals 15 residues. Trimming took 3 bases from V and 0 from J; bases not matched to a gene: 3.

The CDR3 bases are TGTGCCTGGAGTGGACTAGCGGGAATGGGCACAGATACGCAGTATTTT. This translates into CAWSGLAGMGTDTQYF. The chain employs TRBV30 and TRBJ2-3; TRBD2 aligns across 11 bases. CDR1 and CDR2 from the germline V gene are GTSNPN and SVGIG (reference sequence). The CDR3 totals 16 residues. V was clipped by 1 base and J by 1 base; unmatched bases: 4.

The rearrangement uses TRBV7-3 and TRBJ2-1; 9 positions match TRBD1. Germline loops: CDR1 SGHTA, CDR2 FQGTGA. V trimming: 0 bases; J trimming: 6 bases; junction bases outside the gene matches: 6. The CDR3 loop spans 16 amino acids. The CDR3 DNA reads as TGTGCCAGCAGCTTAACGGTCGGGACAGGGATCAATGAGCAGTTCTTC. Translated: CASSLTVGTGINEQFF.

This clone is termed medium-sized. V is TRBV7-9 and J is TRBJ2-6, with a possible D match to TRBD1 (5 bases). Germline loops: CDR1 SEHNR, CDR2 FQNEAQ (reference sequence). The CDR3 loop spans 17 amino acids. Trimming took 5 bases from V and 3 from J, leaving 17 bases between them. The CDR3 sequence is CASSQQQVLGGANVLTF. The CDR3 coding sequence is TGTGCCAGCAGCCAACAACAGGTCCTCGGTGGGGCCAACGTCCTGACTTTC. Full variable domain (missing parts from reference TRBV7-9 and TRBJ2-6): DTGVSQNPRHKITKRGQNVTFRCDPISEHNRLYWYRQTLGQGPEFLTYFQNEAQLEKSRLLSDRFSAERPKGSFSTLEIQRTEQGDSAMYLCASSQQQVLGGANVLTFGAGSRLTVL.

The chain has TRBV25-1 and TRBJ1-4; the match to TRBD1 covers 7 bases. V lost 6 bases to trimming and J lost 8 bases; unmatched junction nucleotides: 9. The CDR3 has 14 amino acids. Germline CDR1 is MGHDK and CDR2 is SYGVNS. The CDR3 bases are TGTGCCAGCAGCCTCCGGGACAGAAGGGAAAAACTGTTTTTT. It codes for CASSLRDRREKLFF.

CDR3 sequence reads: CSVGEGGSRQGARDEQYF. The DNA for the CDR3 is TGCAGCGTTGGAGAAGGAGGAAGCCGACAGGGGGCTAGGGACGAGCAGTACTTC. This sequence joins TRBV29-1 and TRBJ2-7; 10 bases line up with TRBD1. The germline V gene has CDR1 SQVTM and CDR2 ANQGSEA. The V segment lost 4 bases and the J segment 5 bases; nucleotides outside the gene matches: 20. This CDR3 spans 18 amino acids.

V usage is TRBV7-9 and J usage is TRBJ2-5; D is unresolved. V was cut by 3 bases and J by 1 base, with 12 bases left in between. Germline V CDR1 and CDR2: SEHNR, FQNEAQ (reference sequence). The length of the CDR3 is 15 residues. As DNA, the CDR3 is TGTGCCAGCAGCTTTAGTTCGCCCGCCCAAGAGACCCAGTACTTC. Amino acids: CASSFSSPAQETQYF.

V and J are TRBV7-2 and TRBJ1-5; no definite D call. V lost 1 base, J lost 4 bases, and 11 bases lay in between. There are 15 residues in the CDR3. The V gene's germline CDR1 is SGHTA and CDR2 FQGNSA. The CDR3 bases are TGTGCCAGCAGCTTAGATCCAGGAATAAATCAGCCCCAGCATTTT. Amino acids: CASSLDPGINQPQHF.

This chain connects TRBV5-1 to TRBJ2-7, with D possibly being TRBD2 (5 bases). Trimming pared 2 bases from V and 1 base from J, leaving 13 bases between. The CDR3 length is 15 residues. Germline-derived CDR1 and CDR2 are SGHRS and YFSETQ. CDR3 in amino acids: CASSFGSEGSYEQYF. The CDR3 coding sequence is TGCGCCAGCAGCTTTGGGAGCGAGGGTTCCTACGAGCAGTACTTC.

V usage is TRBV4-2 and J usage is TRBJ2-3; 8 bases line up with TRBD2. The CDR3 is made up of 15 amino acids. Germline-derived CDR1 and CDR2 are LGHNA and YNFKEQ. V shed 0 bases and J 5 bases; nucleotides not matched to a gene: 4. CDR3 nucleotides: TGTGCCAGCAGCCAAGAATTCCTAGCGGGAGATACGCAGTATTTT. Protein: CASSQEFLAGDTQYF.

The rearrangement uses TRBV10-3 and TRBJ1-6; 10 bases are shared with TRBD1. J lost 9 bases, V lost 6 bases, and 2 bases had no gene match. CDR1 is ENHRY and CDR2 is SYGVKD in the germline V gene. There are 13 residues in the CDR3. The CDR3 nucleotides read TGTGCCATCAGGGGACAGGGGACTTCACCCCTCCACTTT. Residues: CAIRGQGTSPLHF.

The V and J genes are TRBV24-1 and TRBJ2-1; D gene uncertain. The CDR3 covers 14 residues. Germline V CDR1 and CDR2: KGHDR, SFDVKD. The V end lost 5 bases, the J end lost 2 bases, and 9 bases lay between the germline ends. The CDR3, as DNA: TGTGCCACCAGTGGGTTAAGCCCCTACAATGAGCAGTTCTTC. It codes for CATSGLSPYNEQFF.

The CDR3 spells CASSGDGQGARYEQYF. The CDR3 DNA is TGTGCCAGCAGTGGAGACGGACAGGGGGCGAGGTACGAGCAGTACTTC. The chain uses TRBV6-1 and TRBJ2-7; 11 bases are shared with TRBD1. The CDR3 loop spans 16 amino acids. V was pared by 4 bases and J by 4 bases, with 9 bases of the junction left unmatched. Germline CDR1 and CDR2: MNHNS and SASEGT.

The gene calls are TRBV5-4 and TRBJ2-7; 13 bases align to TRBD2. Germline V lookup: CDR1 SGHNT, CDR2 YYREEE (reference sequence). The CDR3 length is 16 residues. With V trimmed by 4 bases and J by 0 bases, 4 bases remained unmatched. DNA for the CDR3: TGTGCCAGCAGCCCTAGGACTAGCGGGAGCTCCTACGAGCAGTACTTC. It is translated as CASSPRTSGSSYEQYF.

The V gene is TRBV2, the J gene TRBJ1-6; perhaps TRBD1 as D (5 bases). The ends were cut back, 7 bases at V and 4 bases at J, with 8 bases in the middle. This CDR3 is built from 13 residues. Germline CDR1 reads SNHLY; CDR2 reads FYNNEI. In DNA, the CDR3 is TGTGCCAGCACTCAGGGTTATAATTCACCCCTCCACTTT. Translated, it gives CASTQGYNSPLHF.

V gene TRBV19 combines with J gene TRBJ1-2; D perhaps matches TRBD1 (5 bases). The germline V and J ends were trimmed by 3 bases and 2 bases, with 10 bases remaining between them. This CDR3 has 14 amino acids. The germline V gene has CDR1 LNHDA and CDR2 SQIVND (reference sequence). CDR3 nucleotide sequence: TGTGCCAGTAGTATGCCAGGGCTAAACTATGGCTACACCTTC. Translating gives CASSMPGLNYGYTF.

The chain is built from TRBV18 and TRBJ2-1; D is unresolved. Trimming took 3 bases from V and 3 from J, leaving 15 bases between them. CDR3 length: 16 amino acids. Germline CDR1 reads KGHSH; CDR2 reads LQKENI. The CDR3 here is CASSPSEKVLYNEQFF. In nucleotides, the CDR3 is TGTGCCAGCTCACCGAGTGAGAAAGTACTCTACAATGAGCAGTTCTTC. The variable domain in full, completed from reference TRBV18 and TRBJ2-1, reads NAGVMQNPRHLVRRRGQEARLRCSPMKGHSHVYWYRQLPEEGLKFMVYLQKENIIDESGMPKERFSAEFPKEGPSILRIQQVVRGDSAAYFCASSPSEKVLYNEQFFGPGTRLTVL.